Detailed here is one TCR beta chain. It lacks a known antigen. No much larger clone exists at a distance of one base, and base qualities are not known. The immunoSEQ Assay, a bias-controlled multiplex PCR, was used to amplify TCRbeta CDR3 regions from genomic DNA. The authors processed their data as follows. Within the assay, amplification of reference gene primers was used to estimate how many nucleated cells each sample contained. To quantify the absolute abundance of each unique TCRbeta CDR3 rearrangement, sequence reads were collapsed and filtered. For each sample, productive Simpson clonality was calculated by taking the square root of Simpson's diversity index across productive rearrangements. In TCRdb, the immuneACCESS table is reduced to in-frame sequences with V and J assigned. These tables do not hold every clone; where another copy was compared, an unresolved V gene accounts for under half, and the others remain unexplained. V, J and clone size were drawn from that table, and D and trimming were deduced from the DNA. The sample table holds about 110,000 clones, of which around 84% were seen once. The top ten hold 10% to 15% of the sample.

These data belong to a study of blood T cell repertoires in COVID-19 (dated by TCRdb to 2019 to 2021). Turning to the overall study: Samples from collaborators originated in the United States, Italy and Spain and spanned both the acute and convalescent phases of COVID-19. Samples were obtained from the ongoing ImmuneRACE study (first 160 participants) and from 950 to 1,500 subjects provided by 6 global collaborators. The repertoires were made available in a free public database intended to serve as a resource for research on the immune response to SARS-CoV-2. Subjects who had been exposed to COVID-19, were actively infected with it, or had recovered from it provided the deeply sampled blood TCRbeta repertoires that made up the dataset. Nearly every sample came with metadata listing a de-identified subject ID, COVID-19 status, age in years and sex. The material from the prospective study consisted of cDNA or gDNA derived from T cells, B-cell-depleted T cells, or PBMCs. HLA class I and class II types, where available, came from metadata supplied by the sample provider rather than from assay-based typing. General study outcomes and caveats: The amount of clinical and demographic metadata varied by source and participant and was provided uncurated.

The germline V end is reduced by 2 bases and the J end by 7 bases; junction bases left unmatched: 9. Reading from cysteine to phenylalanine, the CDR3 counts 16 amino acids. Of all the DNA, just the CDR3 is kept, 48 bases in frame from base 1. Reading the germline V gene gives CDR1 SGHAT and CDR2 FQNNGV. Collaborating institutions collected whole blood in K2EDTA tubes following their own protocols. For TCRbeta analysis, collaborator samples were shipped as frozen whole blood, as isolated PBMCs, or as DNA extracted from either sample type. This clonotype was sampled from a human donor in a cohort sampled during active COVID-19. The chain is assembled from TRBV11-2 and TRBJ1-4, and TRBD1 aligns with 8 junction nucleotides. The specimen sequenced was peripheral blood. The CDR3 protein: CASSLFSGGEVEKLFF. The nucleotide sequence reads TGTGCCAGCAGCTTATTTTCAGGGGGCGAAGTTGAAAAACTGTTTTTT. Joined to the reference TRBV11-2 and TRBJ1-4 proteins, this CDR3 gives the full variable domain: EAGVAQSPRYKIIEKRQSVAFWCNPISGHATLYWYQQILGQGPKLLIQFQNNGVVDDSQLPKDRFSAERLKGVDSTLKIQPAKLEDSAVYLCASSLFSGGEVEKLFFGSGTQLSVL.